These T cell receptor beta chains were read from a single sample in a study of cytomegalovirus exposure and HLA in healthy donors. Repertoires were generated with immunoSEQ multiplex PCR, while TCRdb's copy carries only in-frame clones and drops some. Here the sample spans over 75,000 clones, around 76% being singletons. The sample comprised PBMCs. The receptors originated from a man in his forties in good health and CMV-seropositive. The CDR3 runs from the conserved cysteine through the conserved F or W. The D gene is left open where the match is weak. Some rows mark clone size as missing; the rest say once, few, many or name a class of expanded clone.

v_gene	abundance	d_gene	j_gene	CDR3nt	CDR3aa
TRBV7-2	NA	TRBD2	TRBJ2-3	TGTGCCACCCGGCGGACTAGCTCTGCCCCCACAGATACGCAGTATTTT	CATRRTSSAPTDTQYF
TRBV11-2	NA	TRBD2	TRBJ2-1	TGTGCCAGCAGCTTGGCTAGCGGTTCCTTCTACAATGAGCAGTTCTTC	CASSLASGSFYNEQFF
TRBV18	few	TRBD1	TRBJ1-1	TGTGCCAGCTCACCCGGGACAGGGGTACGGAACACTGAAGCTTTCTTT	CASSPGTGVRNTEAFF
TRBV7-2	few	TRBD2	TRBJ2-1	TGTGCCAGCAGCTTCTCCGGGACTAGCGGTTACAATGAGCAGTTCTTC	CASSFSGTSGYNEQFF
TRBV27	few	TRBD2	TRBJ2-2	TGTGCCAGCAGTCGTCCCGGACTAGCGGGTCAGACCGGGGAGCTGTTTTTT	CASSRPGLAGQTGELFF
TRBV7-8	once	TRBD1	TRBJ1-2	TGTGCCAGCAGCTTAGCGGACAGGGGGGTCTACACCTTC	CASSLADRGVYTF
TRBV11-3	NA	TRBD2	TRBJ2-7	TGTGCCAGCAGCTTACTTACCCCTAGCGGGGGTTCCTACGAGCAGTACTTC	CASSLLTPSGGSYEQYF
TRBV27	NA	NA	TRBJ2-1	TGTGCCAGCAGTTTATACACAGGGCGTTACAATGAGCAGTTCTTC	CASSLYTGRYNEQFF
TRBV27	NA	NA	TRBJ2-1	TGTGCCAGCAGTTCCCTAGCCGCCGTGTCCTACAATGAGCAGTTCTTC	CASSSLAAVSYNEQFF
TRBV5-1	few	NA	TRBJ2-1	TGCGCCAGCAGCTTGGATAGAAACAATGAGCAGTTCTTC	CASSLDRNNEQFF
TRBV4-3	NA	TRBD2	TRBJ2-1	TGCGCCAGCAGCCGAGATCCTAGCGGGAGGGCCAGTGAGCAGTTCTTC	CASSRDPSGRASEQFF
TRBV9	NA	TRBD2	TRBJ2-3	TGTGCCAGCAGCGTGGCTAGCGGGACGACAGATACGCAGTATTTT	CASSVASGTTDTQYF
TRBV9	few	TRBD1	TRBJ1-5	TGTGCCAGCAGCGGAGGACAGGGGGGTCAGCCCCAGCATTTT	CASSGGQGGQPQHF
TRBV7-2	NA	TRBD2	TRBJ2-7	TGTGCCAGCAGCTCATCGGGACTAGCGGGAGTCGAGCAGTACTTC	CASSSSGLAGVEQYF
TRBV11-2	once	TRBD2	TRBJ2-7	TGTGCCAGCAGCTTAGGAAGGACTAGCGACTACGAGCAGTACTTC	CASSLGRTSDYEQYF
TRBV4-2	NA	TRBD2	TRBJ2-1	TGTGCCAGCAGCCTTACCGGGACTAGGGACAATGAGCAGTTCTTC	CASSLTGTRDNEQFF
TRBV10-3	NA	NA	TRBJ1-2	TGTGCCATCAGTGAGTCCCCCGAGAGCTATGGCTACACCTTC	CAISESPESYGYTF
TRBV7-9	NA	TRBD1	TRBJ2-4	TGTGCCAGCAGCTTAGTGGGCAGGGGGCGAAACATTCAGTACTTC	CASSLVGRGRNIQYF
TRBV27	NA	NA	TRBJ1-2	TGTGCCAGCAGTTTCTCCAGGGAATCTGCTGGCTACACCTTC	CASSFSRESAGYTF
TRBV20-1	NA	NA	TRBJ2-7	TGCAGTGCTACCTCCGGGACATTATTC	CSATSGTLF
TRBV4-3	NA	NA	TRBJ2-5	TGCGCCAGCAGCCAATCCAGATGGGAGACCCAGTACTTC	CASSQSRWETQYF
TRBV28	NA	NA	TRBJ1-5	TGTGCCAGCAGTTTAGTCCAGGCAGATCAGCCCCAGCATTTT	CASSLVQADQPQHF